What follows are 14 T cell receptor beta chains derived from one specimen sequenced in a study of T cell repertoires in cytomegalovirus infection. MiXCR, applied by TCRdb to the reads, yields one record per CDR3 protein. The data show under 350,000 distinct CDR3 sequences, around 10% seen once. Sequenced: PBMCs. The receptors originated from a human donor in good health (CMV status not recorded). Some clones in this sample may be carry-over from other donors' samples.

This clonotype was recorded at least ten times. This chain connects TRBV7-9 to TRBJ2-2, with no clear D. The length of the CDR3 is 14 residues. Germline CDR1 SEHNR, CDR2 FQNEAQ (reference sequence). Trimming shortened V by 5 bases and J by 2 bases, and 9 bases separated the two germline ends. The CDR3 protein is CASSRIINTGELFF. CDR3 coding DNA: TGTGCCAGCAGCCGAATTATAAACACCGGGGAGCTGTTTTTT.

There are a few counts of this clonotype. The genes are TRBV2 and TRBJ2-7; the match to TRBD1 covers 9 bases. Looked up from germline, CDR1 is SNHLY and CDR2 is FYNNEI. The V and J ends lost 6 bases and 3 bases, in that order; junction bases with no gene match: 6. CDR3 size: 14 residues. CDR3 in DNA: TGTGCCAGCAGAGGGGGGACAGGGATCTACGAGCAGTACTTC. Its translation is CASRGGTGIYEQYF.

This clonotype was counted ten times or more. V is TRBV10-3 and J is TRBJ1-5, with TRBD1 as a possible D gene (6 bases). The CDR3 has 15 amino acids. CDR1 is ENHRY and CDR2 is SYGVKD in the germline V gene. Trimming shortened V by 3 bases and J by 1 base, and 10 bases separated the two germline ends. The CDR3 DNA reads TGTGCCATCAGTGAAGGGGGAATAAGCAATCAGCCCCAGCATTTT. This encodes CAISEGGISNQPQHF.

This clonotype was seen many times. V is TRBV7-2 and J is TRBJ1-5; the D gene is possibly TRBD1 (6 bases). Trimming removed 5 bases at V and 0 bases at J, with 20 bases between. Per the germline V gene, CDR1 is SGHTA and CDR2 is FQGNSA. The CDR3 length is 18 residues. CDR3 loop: CASSPFEGGTYSNQPQHF. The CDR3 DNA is TGTGCCAGCAGCCCATTTGAGGGGGGCACCTATAGCAATCAGCCCCAGCATTTT.

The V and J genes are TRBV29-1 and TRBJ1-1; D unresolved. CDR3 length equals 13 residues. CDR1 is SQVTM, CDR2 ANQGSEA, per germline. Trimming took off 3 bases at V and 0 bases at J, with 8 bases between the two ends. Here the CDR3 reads CSVDRALNTEAFF. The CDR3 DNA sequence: TGCAGCGTTGATCGGGCCTTGAACACTGAAGCTTTCTTT.

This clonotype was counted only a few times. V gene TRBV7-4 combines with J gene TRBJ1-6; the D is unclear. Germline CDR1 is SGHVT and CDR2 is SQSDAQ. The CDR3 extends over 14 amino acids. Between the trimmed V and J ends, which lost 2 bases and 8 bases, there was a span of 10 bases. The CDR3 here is CASSLNSVDSPLHF. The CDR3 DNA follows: TGTGCCAGCAGCTTAAACAGTGTAGATTCACCCCTCCACTTT.

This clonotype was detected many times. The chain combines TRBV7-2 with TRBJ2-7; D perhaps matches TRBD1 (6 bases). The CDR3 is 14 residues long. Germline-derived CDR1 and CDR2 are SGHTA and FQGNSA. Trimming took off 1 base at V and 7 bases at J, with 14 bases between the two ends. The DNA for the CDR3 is TGTGCCAGCAGCTTAGTACCGGACACAGGGGAGCAGTACGTC. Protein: CASSLVPDTGEQYV.

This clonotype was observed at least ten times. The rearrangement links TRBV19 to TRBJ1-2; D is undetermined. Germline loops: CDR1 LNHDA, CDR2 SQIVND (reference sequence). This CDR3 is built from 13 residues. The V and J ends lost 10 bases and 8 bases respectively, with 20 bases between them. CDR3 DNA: TGTGCCACCACGTGGGGAACGTTTAGCGGCTACACCTTC. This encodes CATTWGTFSGYTF.

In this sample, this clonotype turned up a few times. This CDR3 is CATSDPDRGLGETQYF. The CDR3 DNA sequence: TGTGCCACCAGTGATCCAGACAGGGGGTTAGGGGAGACCCAGTACTTC. The chain carries TRBV24-1 and TRBJ2-5; 9 positions match TRBD1. This CDR3 comprises 16 residues. V gave up 3 bases and J gave up 5 bases; unmatched junction bases: 9. Looked up from germline, CDR1 is KGHDR and CDR2 is SFDVKD.

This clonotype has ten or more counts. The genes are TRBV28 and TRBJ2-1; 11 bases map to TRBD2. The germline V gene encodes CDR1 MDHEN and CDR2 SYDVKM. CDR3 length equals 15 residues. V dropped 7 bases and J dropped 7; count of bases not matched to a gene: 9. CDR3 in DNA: TGTGCCAGCACCCAGCTAGCGGGGGGTAAGAATGAGCAGTTCTTC. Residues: CASTQLAGGKNEQFF.

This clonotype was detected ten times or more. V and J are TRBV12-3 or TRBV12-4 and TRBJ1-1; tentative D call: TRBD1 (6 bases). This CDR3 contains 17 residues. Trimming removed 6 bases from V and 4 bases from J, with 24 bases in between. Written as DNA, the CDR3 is TGTGCCAGCAGCTCAGAGGGGGGGGAGGCGTGGGCCACTGAAGCTTTCTTT. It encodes CASSSEGGEAWATEAFF.

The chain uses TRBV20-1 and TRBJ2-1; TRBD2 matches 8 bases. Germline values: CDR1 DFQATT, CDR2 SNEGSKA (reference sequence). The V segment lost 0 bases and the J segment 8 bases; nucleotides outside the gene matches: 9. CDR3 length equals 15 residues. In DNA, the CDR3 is TGCAGTGCTAGAGAGGGGCGTACTAGCGGCGATGAGCAGTTCTTC. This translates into CSAREGRTSGDEQFF.

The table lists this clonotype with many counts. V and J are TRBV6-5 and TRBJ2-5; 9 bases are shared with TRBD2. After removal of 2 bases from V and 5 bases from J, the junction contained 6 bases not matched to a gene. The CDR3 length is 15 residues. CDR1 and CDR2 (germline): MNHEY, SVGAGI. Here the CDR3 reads CASSYRGGARETQYF. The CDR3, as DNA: TGTGCCAGCAGTTACCGCGGGGGGGCCCGGGAGACCCAGTACTTC.

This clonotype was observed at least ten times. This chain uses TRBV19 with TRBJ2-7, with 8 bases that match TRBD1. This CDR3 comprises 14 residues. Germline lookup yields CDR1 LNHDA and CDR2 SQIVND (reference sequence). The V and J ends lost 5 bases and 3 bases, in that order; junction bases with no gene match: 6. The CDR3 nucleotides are TGTGCCAGTAGTGCTGGACAGGGAGGCTACGAGCAGTACTTC. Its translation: CASSAGQGGYEQYF.